This T cell receptor beta chain came from a study of blood T cell repertoires in COVID-19. This clone was observed a few times. The germline V gene has CDR1 SGHTA and CDR2 FQGTGA. The CDR3 length is 16 residues. The V end lost 1 base, the J end lost 6 bases, and 17 bases lay between the germline ends. The protocol was immunoSEQ multiplex PCR, while the TCRdb copy is restricted to in-frame clones and leaves out a portion. This table holds about 260,000 clones, approximately 82% found once. The chain uses TRBV7-3 and TRBJ2-3, with D possibly TRBD1 on 6 matching bases. Material: peripheral blood. The sequence was obtained from a man aged 60 to 69 who had recovered from COVID-19. The CDR3 loop is CASSLNPPGAGDTQYF. CDR3 coding DNA: TGTGCCAGCAGCTTAAACCCCCCAGGGGCAGGCGATACGCAGTATTTT.